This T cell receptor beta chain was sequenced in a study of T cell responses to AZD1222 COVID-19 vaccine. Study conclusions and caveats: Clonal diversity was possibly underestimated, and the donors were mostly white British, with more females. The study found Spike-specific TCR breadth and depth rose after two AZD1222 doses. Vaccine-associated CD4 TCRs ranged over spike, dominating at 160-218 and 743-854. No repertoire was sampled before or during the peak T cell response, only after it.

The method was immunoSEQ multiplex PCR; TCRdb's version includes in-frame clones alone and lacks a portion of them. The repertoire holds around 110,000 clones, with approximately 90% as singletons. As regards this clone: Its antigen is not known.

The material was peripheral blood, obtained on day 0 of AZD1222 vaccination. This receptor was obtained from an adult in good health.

Here the CDR3 reads CASRGDRDVGELFF. CDR3 in DNA: TGTGCCAGCAGGGGGGACAGGGACGTCGGGGAGCTGTTTTTT. This chain links TRBV5-4 with TRBJ2-2; 9 bases align to TRBD1. Germline lookup yields CDR1 SGHNT and CDR2 YYREEE (reference sequence). V trimming: 5 bases; J trimming: 7 bases; junction bases outside the gene matches: 6. The CDR3 covers 14 residues. The entire variable domain, with the rest obtained from reference TRBV5-4 and TRBJ2-2, is as follows: ETGVTQSPTHLIKTRGQQVTLRCSSQSGHNTVSWYQQALGQGPQFIFQYYREEENGRGNFPPRFSGLQFPNYSSELNVNALELDDSALYLCASRGDRDVGELFFGEGSRLTVL.